The 11 T cell receptor beta chains below were found in one sample sequenced in a study of T cells in Graves' hyperthyroidism and ophthalmopathy. Amplified TCR beta CDR3 regions came from RNA transcripts. First-round RT-PCR with HTBI primers amplified the TCR CDR3 region. One entry per CDR3 protein, called by TCRdb with MiXCR from the multiplex PCR reads. The data contain 200,000 to 250,000 distinct CDR3 sequences, about 16% of them seen just once; the ten biggest clones take up about 29%. The specimen was blood. The source of these receptors is a woman aged 18-30 years with Graves' ophthalmopathy.

This clonotype occurred many times. The rearrangement links TRBV9 to TRBJ1-2; a weak D match, TRBD1 (6 bases). The CDR3 loop spans 13 amino acids. V lost 5 bases, J lost 7 bases, and 15 bases lay in between. Germline loops: CDR1 SGDLS, CDR2 YYNGEE. This chain's CDR3 is CASREQGSGGYTF. The CDR3 DNA sequence: TGTGCCAGCAGGGAACAGGGATCTGGTGGCTACACCTTC.

V gene TRBV15 combines with J gene TRBJ1-2; tentatively, D is TRBD1 (6 bases). Germline V gives CDR1 LNHNV, CDR2 YYDKDF (reference sequence). The CDR3 extends over 14 amino acids. V was trimmed by 5 bases and J by 10 bases, leaving 20 bases between them. This CDR3 reads CATSDKGGYNLYTF. DNA for the CDR3: TGTGCCACCAGCGACAAGGGGGGGTATAACCTCTACACCTTC.

This clonotype was picked up many times. The CDR3 spells CASSYTGGRYNEQFF. In nucleotides, the CDR3 is TGTGCCAGCAGTTATACGGGAGGGAGGTACAATGAGCAGTTCTTC. This rearrangement joins TRBV6-1 to TRBJ2-1; 8 positions agree with TRBD2. Losses at the gene ends were 5 bases for V and 4 bases for J; bases not matched to a gene: 7. The CDR3 has 15 residues. CDR1 and CDR2 (germline): MNHNS, SASEGT.

This clonotype was recorded many times. The chain recombines TRBV28 with TRBJ2-2; no clear D. The germline V gene has CDR1 MDHEN and CDR2 SYDVKM. The CDR3 extends over 15 amino acids. Trimming took off 1 base at V and 4 bases at J, with 10 bases between the two ends. CDR3 coding DNA: TGTGCCAGCAGTTTATTTAGCTTCAGCACCGGGGAGCTGTTTTTT. Residues: CASSLFSFSTGELFF.

About this clonotype: A much larger clone sits a single nucleotide away, making a read error possible. The rearrangement joins TRBV20-1 to TRBJ2-7, with 10 nucleotides matching TRBD1. CDR3 length equals 13 residues. The germline V gene encodes CDR1 DFQATT and CDR2 SNEGSKA (reference sequence). CDR3 coding DNA: TGCAGTGCTAGAGCCTCGACAGGGGGCGAGCAGTGCTTC. As protein: CSARASTGGEQCF.

The V and J genes are TRBV9 and TRBJ2-5; 7 bases match TRBD1. This CDR3 is 16 amino acids long. J lost 2 bases, V lost 3 bases, and 10 bases had no gene match. CDR1 and CDR2 (germline): SGDLS, YYNGEE. This CDR3 reads CASSGRSGTAQETQYF. Written as DNA, the CDR3 is TGTGCCAGCAGCGGCAGATCCGGGACAGCACAAGAGACCCAGTACTTC.

At least ten counts were recorded for this clonotype. The CDR3 nucleotides are TGCGCCAGCAGCTTGGAGGGACGGGGCTATGGCTACACCTTC. This translates into CASSLEGRGYGYTF. V and J are TRBV5-1 and TRBJ1-2; D possibly corresponds to TRBD1 (5 bases). Germline V gives CDR1 SGHRS, CDR2 YFSETQ. The CDR3 totals 14 residues. V gave up 0 bases and J gave up 4 bases, with 10 bases separating them. The variable domain in full, with the rest retrieved from reference TRBV5-1 and TRBJ1-2, is KAGVTQTPRYLIKTRGQQVTLSCSPISGHRSVSWYQQTPGQGLQFLFEYFSETQRNKGNFPGRFSGRQFSNSRSEMNVSTLELGDSALYLCASSLEGRGYGYTFGSGTRLTVV.

The chain combines TRBV15 with TRBJ1-5; D gene uncertain. The length of the CDR3 is 13 residues. Deletions cut 8 bases from V and 5 bases from J, with 13 bases between. Germline CDR1 is LNHNV and CDR2 is YYDKDF (reference sequence). The CDR3 region has the DNA TGTGCCACCGGTGGAGGGCTTGATCAGCCCCAGCATTTT. Its translation is CATGGGLDQPQHF.

This chain joins TRBV28 and TRBJ1-5; 11 bases are a match to TRBD1. Looked up from germline, CDR1 is MDHEN and CDR2 is SYDVKM. V trimming: 7 bases; J trimming: 7 bases; junction bases outside the gene matches: 12. The CDR3 runs to 16 residues. CDR3 DNA: TGTGCCAGCATGTTCGGGACAGGGGGAAGTCGGCAGCCCCAGCATTTT. Its protein product is CASMFGTGGSRQPQHF.

This clonotype occurred many times. The chain carries TRBV19 and TRBJ2-1; D may be TRBD1 or TRBD2 (5 bases each). V lost 5 bases and J lost 4, with 12 bases in between. This CDR3 is built from 14 residues. Per the germline V gene, CDR1 is LNHDA and CDR2 is SQIVND (reference sequence). In DNA, the CDR3 is TGTGCCAGTAGTCTCACCGGGGCGTACAATGAGCAGTTCTTC. Translating it yields CASSLTGAYNEQFF.

This clonotype was found many times. The CDR3 spells CAWSVASGRQETQYF. The CDR3 DNA is TGTGCCTGGAGTGTGGCTAGCGGGAGACAAGAGACCCAGTACTTC. This rearrangement joins TRBV30 to TRBJ2-5; 10 positions match TRBD2. V lost 0 bases to trimming and J lost 2 bases; unmatched junction nucleotides: 3. Germline V CDR1 and CDR2: GTSNPN, SVGIG (reference sequence). There are 15 residues in the CDR3.